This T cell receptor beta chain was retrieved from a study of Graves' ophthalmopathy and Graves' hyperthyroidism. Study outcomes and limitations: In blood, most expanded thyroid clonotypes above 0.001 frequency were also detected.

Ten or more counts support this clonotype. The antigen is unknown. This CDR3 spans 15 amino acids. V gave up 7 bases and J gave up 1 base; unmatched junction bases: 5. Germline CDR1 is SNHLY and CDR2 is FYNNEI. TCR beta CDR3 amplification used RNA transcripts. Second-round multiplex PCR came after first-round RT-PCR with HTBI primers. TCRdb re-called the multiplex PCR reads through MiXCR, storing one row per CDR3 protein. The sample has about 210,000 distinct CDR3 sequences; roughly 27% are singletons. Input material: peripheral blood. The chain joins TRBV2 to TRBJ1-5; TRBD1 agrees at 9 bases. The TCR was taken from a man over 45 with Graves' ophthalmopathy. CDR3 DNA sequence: TGTGCCAGCACCCTGACAGGGGGAAGCAATCAGCCCCAGCATTTT. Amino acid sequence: CASTLTGGSNQPQHF. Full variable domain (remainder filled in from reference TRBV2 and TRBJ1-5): EPEVTQTPSHQVTQMGQEVILRCVPISNHLYFYWYRQILGQKVEFLVSFYNNEISEKSEIFDDQFSVERPDGSNFTLKIRSTKLEDSAMYFCASTLTGGSNQPQHFGDGTRLSIL.